These T cell receptor beta chains were read from a single sample in a study of CD8+CD57+ T cells in acquired aplastic anemia. One entry per CDR3 protein results from TCRdb running MiXCR on the reads. The sample lists hundreds of thousands of distinct CDR3 sequences, around 30% occurring once. Sequenced: sorted CD4+, CD8+, or CD8+CD57+ T cells (not recorded which) from PBMCs. The receptors stem from a human donor with aplastic anemia. Each CDR3 is given with its conserved first and last residue.

TRBV20-1,TRBJ2-5,CSARVQGRRETQYF
TRBV5-6,TRBJ1-1,CASSFPGHTSTEAFF
TRBV7-8,TRBJ2-7,CASSLGGTGLISYEQYF
TRBV20-1,TRBJ1-1,CSATRTVMNTEAFF
TRBV20-1,TRBJ1-4,CSAIRRGNEKLFF
TRBV9,TRBJ2-1,CASSPLVGGGEQFF
TRBV11-2,TRBJ1-6,CASSLGGGNSPLHF
TRBV2,TRBJ2-7,CASRRLAACEQYF
TRBV7-9,TRBJ2-5,CASSFGTGGAQTQYF
TRBV9,TRBJ1-1,CASSVVVGYTEAFF
TRBV29-1,TRBJ2-3,CSVESGYTDTQYF
TRBV20-1,TRBJ1-2,CSARVRRGSGYGYTF
TRBV2,TRBJ2-1,CASSLGGSRVYNEQFF
TRBV7-2,TRBJ1-6,CASSPGDRTGSPLHF
TRBV15,TRBJ1-1,CATSREGQLGTEAFF
TRBV7-3,TRBJ1-2,CASSLSTGTYGYTF
TRBV3-1,TRBJ1-6,CASSQDWGGAYSPLHF
TRBV4-1,TRBJ1-2,CASSQEWGDGYTF
TRBV12-5,TRBJ1-4,CASKSGGGEKLFF
TRBV13,TRBJ2-7,CASKLGGGFHEQYF
TRBV9,TRBJ1-1,CASSPGQTPAITEAFF
TRBV5-1,TRBJ2-5,CASSRDSTSGETQYF
TRBV5-1,TRBJ2-5,CASSEEGAETQYF
TRBV20-1,TRBJ2-3,CSASPLAGDTNTQYF
TRBV29-1,TRBJ1-2,CSVVWTISGYTF
TRBV30,TRBJ1-1,CAWTGQDTEAFF
TRBV6-2/TRBV6-3,TRBJ1-2,CASGKLVGGLRGYTF
TRBV19,TRBJ1-5,CASSPADSPRAHNQPQHF
TRBV7-6,TRBJ2-3,CASSQTSGGDTQYF
TRBV4-2,TRBJ1-2,CASSSTGDRGMMTF
TRBV2,TRBJ1-2,CASSVREAGGYTF
TRBV4-3,TRBJ1-1,CASSQAGTNTEAFF
TRBV15,TRBJ2-7,CATSRGGGTGNLKQYF
TRBV20-1,TRBJ2-7,CSARVGGPYEQYF
TRBV9,TRBJ1-1,CASSPQTGAEYGEAFF
TRBV11-1,TRBJ2-7,CANSGPGLAGGGEQYF